This T cell receptor beta chain was found in a study of T cells in Graves' hyperthyroidism and ophthalmopathy. In making diagnoses, clinical symptoms, serum thyroxine and TRAb, thyroid ultrasound and orbital computed tomography were all used. V lost 4 bases and J 6 bases, leaving 12 bases between the germline ends. The length of the CDR3 is 13 residues. Germline CDR1 MGHRA, CDR2 YSYEKL. Many counts were recorded for this clonotype. TCR beta CDR3 regions were amplified from RNA. With the HTBI primer set, the TCR CDR3 went through a first round of RT-PCR. TCRdb re-called the multiplex PCR reads with MiXCR, one entry per CDR3 protein. The sample has a few hundred thousand distinct CDR3 sequences, 46% seen once.

The source material was peripheral blood or thyroid tissue (not recorded which). The chain links TRBV4-1 to TRBJ1-1, with D possibly being TRBD1 (5 bases). The origin of this receptor is a woman younger than 35 with Graves' hyperthyroidism. CDR3 in DNA: TGCGCCAGCAGCCTCCACGTGGGGCCTGAAGCTTTCTTT. Protein product: CASSLHVGPEAFF.